The source of this T cell receptor beta chain is a study of blood T cell repertoires in COVID-19. Study context: Acute and convalescent COVID-19 specimens originated in the United States, Italy and Spain. From T cells, B-cell-depleted T cells, or PBMCs came the material, which was cDNA or gDNA.

Per germline, CDR1 MGHRA and CDR2 YSYEKL. This CDR3 spans 16 amino acids. V lost 5 bases and J lost 2, with 16 bases in between. Original data processing: Amplification from reference gene primers served as the basis for estimated nucleated cell counts. Assay: immunoSEQ multiplex PCR; the TCRdb copy retains only in-frame clones and omits some. Clonal size and the V and J genes are those of that table, whereas D and trimming came from the DNA. Among some 83,000 clones, around 90% were seen once, and the ten largest hold roughly 2.3%. What was sequenced was peripheral blood. This chain uses TRBV4-1 with TRBJ2-1; D is possibly TRBD2 (5 bases). The sequence derives from a middle-aged man with acute or convalescent COVID-19. The CDR3 nucleotides are TGCGCCAGCAGCAACCCCGGTGCGGGCGCCTACAATGAGCAGTTCTTC. Translation gives CASSNPGAGAYNEQFF.